A selection of T cell receptor beta chains follows, all from one sample in a study of blood T cell repertoires in COVID-19. Repertoires were generated with immunoSEQ multiplex PCR, while TCRdb's copy carries only in-frame clones and drops some. The sample has about 130,000 clones; 85% are singletons. The sequenced material came from peripheral blood. All receptors derive from a woman aged 80 or older with COVID-19, enrolled during active disease. Both conserved end residues are part of each CDR3. D genes are given only for firm matches. Clone sizes are given selectively: once, few, many, or a class where the clone is expanded.

CDR3 DNA	CDR3 protein	V gene	D gene	J gene	clone size
TGTGCCAGCAGCGTAGAGGCGGGCTATGGCTACACCTTC	CASSVEAGYGYTF	TRBV9	-	TRBJ1-2	few
TGTGCCAGTAGTAGACAGGGCCTGAGCGAGCAGTACTTC	CASSRQGLSEQYF	TRBV19	TRBD1	TRBJ2-7	-
TGCAGTGCTAGTAGGACAGGGGCCACCGGGGAGCTGTTTTTT	CSASRTGATGELFF	TRBV20-1	TRBD1	TRBJ2-2	-
TGTGCCCGGACTAGCGGCAAAGAGACCCAGTACTTC	CARTSGKETQYF	TRBV30	TRBD2	TRBJ2-5	-
TGTGCCAGTAGTGTTATGTGGGGCAGGAACACTGAAGCTTTCTTT	CASSVMWGRNTEAFF	TRBV19	-	TRBJ1-1	-
TGTGCCAGCAGTCCGTCGGGAGTGAGGGCGAGCAATCAGCCCCAGCATTTT	CASSPSGVRASNQPQHF	TRBV28	-	TRBJ1-5	once
TGTGCCAGCAGGGCAACGACAGGGGGCTACCACGAGCAGTACTTC	CASRATTGGYHEQYF	TRBV2	TRBD1	TRBJ2-7	-
TGCAGCGTTTCAGGGGGCGGCGGTGAAAAACTGTTTTTT	CSVSGGGGEKLFF	TRBV29-1	TRBD1	TRBJ1-4	-
TGTGCCAGCAGCTTAGACGGACTAGCGAGCGGGGAGCTGTTTTTT	CASSLDGLASGELFF	TRBV7-2	TRBD2	TRBJ2-2	-
TGCGCCAGCAGCTTGCCCGGACTAGCGGGGGAGAATGAGCAGTTCTTC	CASSLPGLAGENEQFF	TRBV5-1	TRBD2	TRBJ2-1	-
TGCGCCAGCAGCCTGGGCCCACTCCGAGACGAGCAGTACTTC	CASSLGPLRDEQYF	TRBV5-1	-	TRBJ2-7	once
TGTGCCAGCAGTCCCCAGGGAATCAATCAGCCCCAGCATTTT	CASSPQGINQPQHF	TRBV28	-	TRBJ1-5	-
TGTGCCACCAGCAGAGATCTGAGCTCTGGAAACACCATATATTTT	CATSRDLSSGNTIYF	TRBV15	-	TRBJ1-3	-
TGTGCCAGCAGCTTAACACAGGGGGCGCGGGAGACCCAGTACTTC	CASSLTQGARETQYF	TRBV7-2	TRBD1	TRBJ2-5	-
TGTGCCAGCAGCTTAGGTCAACCGGCGGGATACTCAGATACGCAGTATTTT	CASSLGQPAGYSDTQYF	TRBV7-9	-	TRBJ2-3	-
TGTGCCAGCAGCGTATTAACACAGGGTCTTGGCTACACCTTC	CASSVLTQGLGYTF	TRBV9	-	TRBJ1-2	-
TGTGCCAGCTCACCGGGACAGGGCACTGAAGCTTTCTTT	CASSPGQGTEAFF	TRBV18	TRBD1	TRBJ1-1	-
TGTGCCAGCAGCTTAGATAGCGGGGGTCGGAACTCTTACAATGAGCAGTTCTTC	CASSLDSGGRNSYNEQFF	TRBV11-2	TRBD2	TRBJ2-1	-
TGTGCCAGCAGTTATTCGACTAGTTCCGAGCAGTACTTC	CASSYSTSSEQYF	TRBV6-5	-	TRBJ2-7	-
TGCGCCAGCAGCTGGAGGGACAGCAATAATTCACCCCTCCACTTT	CASSWRDSNNSPLHF	TRBV5-1	TRBD1	TRBJ1-6	once
TGTGCCAGCAGCTTGGCGGCAGGGTATAACTATGGCTACACCTTC	CASSLAAGYNYGYTF	TRBV5-5	-	TRBJ1-2	-
TGCAGCGTTGGAGACAGGGGGCGGGAGCAGTTCTTC	CSVGDRGREQFF	TRBV29-1	TRBD1	TRBJ2-1	-
TGTGCCAGCAGCTTACGGACAGGTACTCGGGAGACCCAGTACTTC	CASSLRTGTRETQYF	TRBV7-8	TRBD1	TRBJ2-5	-
TGTGCCAGCAGTTACACAGGGCAATGGTCCAACGTCCTGACTTTC	CASSYTGQWSNVLTF	TRBV6-2/TRBV6-3	-	TRBJ2-6	-
TGCAGCGTTCGACAGGGTAACTCTGGAAACACCATATATTTT	CSVRQGNSGNTIYF	TRBV29-1	TRBD1	TRBJ1-3	-